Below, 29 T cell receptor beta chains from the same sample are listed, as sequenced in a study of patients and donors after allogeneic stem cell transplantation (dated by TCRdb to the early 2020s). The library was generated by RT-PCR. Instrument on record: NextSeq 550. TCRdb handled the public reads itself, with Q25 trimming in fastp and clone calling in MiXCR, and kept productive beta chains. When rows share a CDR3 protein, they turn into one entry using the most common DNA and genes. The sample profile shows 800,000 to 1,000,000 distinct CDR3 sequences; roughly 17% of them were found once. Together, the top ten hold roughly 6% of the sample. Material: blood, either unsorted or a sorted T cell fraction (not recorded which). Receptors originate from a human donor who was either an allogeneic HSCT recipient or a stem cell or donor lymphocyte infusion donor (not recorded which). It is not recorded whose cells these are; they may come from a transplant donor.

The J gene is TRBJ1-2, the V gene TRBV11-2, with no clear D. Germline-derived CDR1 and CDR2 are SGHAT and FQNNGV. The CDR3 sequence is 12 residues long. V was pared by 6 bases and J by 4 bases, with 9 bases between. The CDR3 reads CASSTETYGYTF. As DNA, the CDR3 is TGTGCCAGCAGTACGGAAACCTATGGCTACACCTTC.

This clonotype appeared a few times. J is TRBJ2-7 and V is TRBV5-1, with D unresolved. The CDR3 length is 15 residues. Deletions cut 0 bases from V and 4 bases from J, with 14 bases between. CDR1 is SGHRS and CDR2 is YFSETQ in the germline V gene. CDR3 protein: CASSLEAGVEYEQYF. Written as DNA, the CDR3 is TGCGCCAGCAGCTTGGAGGCTGGGGTTGAATACGAGCAGTACTTC.

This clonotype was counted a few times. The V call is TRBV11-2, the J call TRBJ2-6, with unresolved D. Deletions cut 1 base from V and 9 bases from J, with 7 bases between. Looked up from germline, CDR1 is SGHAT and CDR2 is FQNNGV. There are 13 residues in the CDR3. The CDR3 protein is CASSLGFVNVLTF. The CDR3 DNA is TGTGCCAGCAGCTTAGGCTTTGTCAACGTCCTGACTTTC.

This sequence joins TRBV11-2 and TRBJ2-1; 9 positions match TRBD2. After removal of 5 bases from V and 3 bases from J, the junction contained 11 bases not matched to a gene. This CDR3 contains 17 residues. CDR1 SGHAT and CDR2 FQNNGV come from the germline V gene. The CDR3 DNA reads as TGTGCCAGCAGCGCCAAAGGGCGGGGGGGCCTCTACAATGAGCAGTTCTTC. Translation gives CASSAKGRGGLYNEQFF.

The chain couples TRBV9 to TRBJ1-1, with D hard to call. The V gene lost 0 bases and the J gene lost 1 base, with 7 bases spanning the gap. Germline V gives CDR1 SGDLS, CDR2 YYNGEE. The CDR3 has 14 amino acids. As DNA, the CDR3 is TGTGCCAGCAGCGTAGTTGGAAAGAACACTGAAGCTTTCTTT. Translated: CASSVVGKNTEAFF. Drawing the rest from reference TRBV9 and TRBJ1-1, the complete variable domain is DSGVTQTPKHLITATGQRVTLRCSPRSGDLSVYWYQQSLDQGLQFLIQYYNGEERAKGNILERFSAQQFPDLHSELNLSSLELGDSALYFCASSVVGKNTEAFFGQGTRLTVV.

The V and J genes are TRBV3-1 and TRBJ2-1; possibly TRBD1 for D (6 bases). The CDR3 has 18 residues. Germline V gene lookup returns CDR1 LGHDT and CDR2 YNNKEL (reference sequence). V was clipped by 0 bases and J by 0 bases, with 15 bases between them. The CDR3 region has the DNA TGTGCCAGCAGCCAAGATCTCAGGGGCGGAAGCTCCTACAATGAGCAGTTCTTC. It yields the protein CASSQDLRGGSSYNEQFF.

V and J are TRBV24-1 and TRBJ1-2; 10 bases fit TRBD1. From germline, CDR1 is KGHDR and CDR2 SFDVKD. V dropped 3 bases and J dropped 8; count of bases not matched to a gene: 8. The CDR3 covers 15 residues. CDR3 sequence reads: CATSDAGTGEQGYTF. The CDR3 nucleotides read TGTGCCACCAGTGATGCCGGGACAGGGGAACAAGGCTACACCTTC.

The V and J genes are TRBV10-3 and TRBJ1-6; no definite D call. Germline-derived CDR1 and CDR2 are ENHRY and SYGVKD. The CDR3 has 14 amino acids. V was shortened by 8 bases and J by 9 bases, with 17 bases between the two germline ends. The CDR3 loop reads CAIGSRALGSPLHF. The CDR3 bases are TGTGCCATCGGTTCCAGAGCTCTTGGTTCACCCCTCCACTTT.

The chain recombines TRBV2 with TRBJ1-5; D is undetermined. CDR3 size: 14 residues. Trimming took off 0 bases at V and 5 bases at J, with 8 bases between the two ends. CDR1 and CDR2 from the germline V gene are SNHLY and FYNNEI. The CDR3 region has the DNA TGTGCCAGCAGTGAAGCGAGAGCGGATCAGCCCCAGCATTTT. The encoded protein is CASSEARADQPQHF.

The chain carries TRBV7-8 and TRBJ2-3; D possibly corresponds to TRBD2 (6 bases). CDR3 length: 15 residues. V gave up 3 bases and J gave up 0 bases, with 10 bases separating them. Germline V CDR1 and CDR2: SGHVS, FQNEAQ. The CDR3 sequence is CASSFWGTSTDTQYF. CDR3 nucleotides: TGTGCCAGCAGCTTTTGGGGGACTAGCACAGATACGCAGTATTTT.

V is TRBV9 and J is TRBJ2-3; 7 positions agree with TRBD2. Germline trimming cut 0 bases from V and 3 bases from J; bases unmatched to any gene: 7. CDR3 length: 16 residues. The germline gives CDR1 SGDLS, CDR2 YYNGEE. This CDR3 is CASSVAAGVETDTQYF. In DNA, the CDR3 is TGTGCCAGCAGCGTAGCGGCGGGAGTAGAAACAGATACGCAGTATTTT.

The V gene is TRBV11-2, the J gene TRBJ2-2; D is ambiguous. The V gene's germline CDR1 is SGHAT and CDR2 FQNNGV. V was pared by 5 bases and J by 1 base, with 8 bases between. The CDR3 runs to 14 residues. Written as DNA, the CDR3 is TGTGCCAGCAGCGACTTACAGAACACCGGGGAGCTGTTTTTT. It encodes CASSDLQNTGELFF.

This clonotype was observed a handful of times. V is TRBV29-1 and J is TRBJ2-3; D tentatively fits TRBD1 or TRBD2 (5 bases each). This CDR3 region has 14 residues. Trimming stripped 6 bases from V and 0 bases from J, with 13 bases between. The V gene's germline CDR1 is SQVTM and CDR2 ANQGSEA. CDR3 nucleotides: TGCAGCGTGGGACCGGGCCGGAGCACAGATACGCAGTATTTT. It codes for CSVGPGRSTDTQYF.

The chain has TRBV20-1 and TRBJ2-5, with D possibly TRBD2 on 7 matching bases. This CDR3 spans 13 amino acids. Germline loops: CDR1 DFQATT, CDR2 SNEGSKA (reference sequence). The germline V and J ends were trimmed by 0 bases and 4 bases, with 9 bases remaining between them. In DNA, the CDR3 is TGCAGTGCTAGAGAGGCGGGGGCAGAGACCCAGTACTTC. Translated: CSAREAGAETQYF.

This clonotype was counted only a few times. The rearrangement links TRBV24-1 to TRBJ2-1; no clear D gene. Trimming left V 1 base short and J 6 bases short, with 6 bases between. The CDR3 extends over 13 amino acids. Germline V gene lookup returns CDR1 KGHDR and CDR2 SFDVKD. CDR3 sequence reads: CATSDFGSNEQFF. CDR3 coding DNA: TGTGCCACCAGTGATTTTGGAAGCAATGAGCAGTTCTTC.

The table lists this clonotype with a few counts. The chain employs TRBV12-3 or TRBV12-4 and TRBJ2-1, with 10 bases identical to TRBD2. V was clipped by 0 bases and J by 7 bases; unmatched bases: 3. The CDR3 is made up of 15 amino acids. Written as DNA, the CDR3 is TGTGCCAGCAGTTTAGCTAGCGGGGGGACTAATGAGCAGTTCTTC. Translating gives CASSLASGGTNEQFF.

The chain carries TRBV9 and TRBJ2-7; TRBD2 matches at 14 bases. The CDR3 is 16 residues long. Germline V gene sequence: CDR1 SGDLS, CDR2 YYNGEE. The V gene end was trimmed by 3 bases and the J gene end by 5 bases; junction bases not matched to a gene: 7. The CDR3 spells CASSAGTSGGRHEQYF. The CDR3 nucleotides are TGTGCCAGCAGCGCCGGGACTAGCGGGGGAAGACACGAGCAGTACTTC.

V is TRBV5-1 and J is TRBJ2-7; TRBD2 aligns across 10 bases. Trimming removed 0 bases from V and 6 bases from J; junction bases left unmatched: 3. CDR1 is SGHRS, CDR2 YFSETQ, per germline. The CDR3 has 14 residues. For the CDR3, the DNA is TGCGCCAGCAGCTTGGTTGGGACTAGCGTCGAGCAGTACTTC. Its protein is CASSLVGTSVEQYF.

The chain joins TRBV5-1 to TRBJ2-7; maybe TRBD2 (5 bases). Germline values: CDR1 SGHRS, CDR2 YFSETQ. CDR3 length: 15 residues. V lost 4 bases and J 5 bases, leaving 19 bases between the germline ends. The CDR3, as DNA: TGCGCCAGCAGCGAGAGTGCTAGCAGTTCGCACGAGCAGTACTTC. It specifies CASSESASSSHEQYF.

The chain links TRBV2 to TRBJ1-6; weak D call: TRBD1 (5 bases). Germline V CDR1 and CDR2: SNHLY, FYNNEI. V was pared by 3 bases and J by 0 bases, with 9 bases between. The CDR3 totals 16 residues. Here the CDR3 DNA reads TGTGCCAGCAGTGAGGCGGGACCCTCCTATAATTCACCCCTCCACTTT. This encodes CASSEAGPSYNSPLHF.

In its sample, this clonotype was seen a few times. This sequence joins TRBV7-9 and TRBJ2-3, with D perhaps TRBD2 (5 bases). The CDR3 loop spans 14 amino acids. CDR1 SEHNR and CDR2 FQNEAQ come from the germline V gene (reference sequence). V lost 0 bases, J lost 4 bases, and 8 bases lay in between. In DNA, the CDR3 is TGTGCCAGCAGCTTAGCGGGAGCCTCAGATACGCAGTATTTT. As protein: CASSLAGASDTQYF.

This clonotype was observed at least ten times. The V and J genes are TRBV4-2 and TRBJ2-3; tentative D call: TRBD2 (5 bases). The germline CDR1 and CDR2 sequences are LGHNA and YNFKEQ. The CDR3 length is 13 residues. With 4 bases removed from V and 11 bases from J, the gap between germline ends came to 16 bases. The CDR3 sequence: CASSRLSGSQQYF. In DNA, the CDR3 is TGTGCCAGCAGCCGTCTCTCGGGGAGCCAGCAGTATTTT.

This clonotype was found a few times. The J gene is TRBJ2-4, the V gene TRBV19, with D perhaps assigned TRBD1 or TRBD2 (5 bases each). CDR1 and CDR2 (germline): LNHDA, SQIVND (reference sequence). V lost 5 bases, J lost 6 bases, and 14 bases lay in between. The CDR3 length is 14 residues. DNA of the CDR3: TGTGCCAGTAGTCCCCTCCTTGGGGGAAACATTCAGTACTTC. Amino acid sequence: CASSPLLGGNIQYF.

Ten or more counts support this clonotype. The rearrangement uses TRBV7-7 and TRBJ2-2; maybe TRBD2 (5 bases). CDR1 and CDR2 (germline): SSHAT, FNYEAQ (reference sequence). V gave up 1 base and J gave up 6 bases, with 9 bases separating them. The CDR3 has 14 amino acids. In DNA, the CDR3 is TGTGCCAGCAGCTTAGGAGGGTTAGCCGGGGAGCTGTTTTTT. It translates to CASSLGGLAGELFF.

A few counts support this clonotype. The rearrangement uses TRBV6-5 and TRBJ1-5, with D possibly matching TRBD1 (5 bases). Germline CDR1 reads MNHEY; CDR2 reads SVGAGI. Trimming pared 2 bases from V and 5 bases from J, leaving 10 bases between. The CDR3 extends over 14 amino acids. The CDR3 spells CASSYRGGDQPQHF. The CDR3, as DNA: TGTGCCAGCAGTTACCGGGGCGGTGATCAGCCCCAGCATTTT.

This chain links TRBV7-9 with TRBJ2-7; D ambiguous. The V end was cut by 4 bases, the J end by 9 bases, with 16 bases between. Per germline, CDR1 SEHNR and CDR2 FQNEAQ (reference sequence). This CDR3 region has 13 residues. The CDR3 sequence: CASSYIVSGGQYF. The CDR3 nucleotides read TGTGCCAGCAGCTATATTGTGTCGGGCGGGCAGTACTTC.

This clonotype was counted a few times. In nucleotides, the CDR3 is TGTGCCAGCAGTACTAGCGGCAATGAGCAGTTCTTC. It specifies CASSTSGNEQFF. J is TRBJ2-1 and V is TRBV21-1; TRBD2 reflects the table's D call only, with no check against the DNA. TRBV21-1 is a documented pseudogene. The CDR3 consists of 12 residues.

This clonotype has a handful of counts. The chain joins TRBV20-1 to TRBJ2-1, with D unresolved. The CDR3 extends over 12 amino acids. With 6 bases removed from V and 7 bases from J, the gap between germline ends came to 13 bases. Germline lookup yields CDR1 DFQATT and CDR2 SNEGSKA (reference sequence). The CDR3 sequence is CSAHPDGNEQFF. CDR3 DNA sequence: TGCAGTGCCCACCCGGACGGAAATGAGCAGTTCTTC.

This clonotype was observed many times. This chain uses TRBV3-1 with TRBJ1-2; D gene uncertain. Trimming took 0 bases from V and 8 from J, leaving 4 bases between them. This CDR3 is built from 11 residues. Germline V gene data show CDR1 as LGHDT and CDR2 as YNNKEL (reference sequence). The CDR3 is CASSQEGGYTF. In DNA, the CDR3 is TGTGCCAGCAGCCAAGAGGGCGGCTACACCTTC.